These T cell receptor beta chains were read from a single sample in a study of cytomegalovirus exposure and HLA in healthy donors. The method was immunoSEQ multiplex PCR; TCRdb's version includes in-frame clones alone and lacks a portion of them. The sample includes around 130,000 clones, over 70% of them seen just once. Sequencing was performed on PBMCs. The source of these receptors is a woman younger than 30 in good health and CMV-seronegative. CDR3s include the opening cysteine and the closing phenylalanine or tryptophan. The order of the fields is D gene, clone size, V gene, J gene, CDR3 length, CDR3 DNA, CDR3 protein. The D gene is left open where the match is weak. Not every row has a clone size; where given, it reads once, few, many or a size class.

d_gene: TRBD1; abundance: NA; v_gene: TRBV6-1; j_gene: TRBJ1-2; len: 14; CDR3nt: TGTGCCAGCAGTGAACAAGACAGGGGCTCTGGCTACACCTTC; CDR3aa: CASSEQDRGSGYTF
d_gene: NA; abundance: NA; v_gene: TRBV6-6; j_gene: TRBJ2-1; len: 11; CDR3nt: TGTGCCAGCAGTTTCGGGACAAAGCAGTTCTTC; CDR3aa: CASSFGTKQFF
d_gene: NA; abundance: NA; v_gene: TRBV7-4; j_gene: TRBJ1-1; len: 17; CDR3nt: TGTGCCAGCAGCTTAGGGCTAGAGGCAGCCCTAAACACTGAAGCTTTCTTT; CDR3aa: CASSLGLEAALNTEAFF
d_gene: NA; abundance: NA; v_gene: TRBV4-1; j_gene: TRBJ2-7; len: 13; CDR3nt: TGCGCCAGCAGCCAAGAGGTCAGTGGCGAGCAGTACTTC; CDR3aa: CASSQEVSGEQYF
d_gene: NA; abundance: NA; v_gene: TRBV7-9; j_gene: TRBJ1-5; len: 15; CDR3nt: TGTGCCAGCAGCTTAGAATCCGGGAGCAATCAGCCCCAGCATTTT; CDR3aa: CASSLESGSNQPQHF
d_gene: NA; abundance: NA; v_gene: TRBV19; j_gene: TRBJ1-4; len: 14; CDR3nt: TGTGCCTGCAGGGGCCTCGCAACTAATGAAAAACTGTTTTTT; CDR3aa: CACRGLATNEKLFF
d_gene: NA; abundance: NA; v_gene: TRBV28; j_gene: TRBJ2-6; len: 16; CDR3nt: TGTGCCAGCACTCGGGTGCAAATCTCTGGGGCCAACGTCCTGACTTTC; CDR3aa: CASTRVQISGANVLTF
d_gene: TRBD2; abundance: once; v_gene: TRBV4-1; j_gene: TRBJ2-7; len: 15; CDR3nt: TGCGCCAGCAGCCGCGGGGGAGGCCCCTTCTACGAGCAGTACTTC; CDR3aa: CASSRGGGPFYEQYF
d_gene: NA; abundance: NA; v_gene: TRBV6-5; j_gene: TRBJ2-3; len: 15; CDR3nt: TGTGCCAGCAGCCCCCTAGCGCAATACACAGATACGCAGTATTTT; CDR3aa: CASSPLAQYTDTQYF
d_gene: NA; abundance: NA; v_gene: TRBV7-6; j_gene: TRBJ2-2; len: 16; CDR3nt: TGTGCCAGCAGCCCGATCCTGGAGGGTCGAACCGGGGAGCTGTTTTTT; CDR3aa: CASSPILEGRTGELFF
d_gene: TRBD2; abundance: NA; v_gene: TRBV5-1; j_gene: TRBJ2-7; len: 15; CDR3nt: TGCGCCAGCAATCCGGGCGGGACTAGTCTCTACGAGCAGTACTTC; CDR3aa: CASNPGGTSLYEQYF
d_gene: NA; abundance: NA; v_gene: TRBV6-6; j_gene: TRBJ2-3; len: 15; CDR3nt: TGTGCCAGCAGTTACGCAGGTTCTCTCACAGATACGCAGTATTTT; CDR3aa: CASSYAGSLTDTQYF
d_gene: NA; abundance: NA; v_gene: TRBV19; j_gene: TRBJ2-2; len: 16; CDR3nt: TGTGCCAGTAGTATGACCCGACAGGTGACCACCGGGGAGCTGTTTTTT; CDR3aa: CASSMTRQVTTGELFF
d_gene: NA; abundance: NA; v_gene: TRBV21-1; j_gene: TRBJ1-2; len: 16; CDR3nt: TGTGCCAGCATCCGCAGTCGGGACTTTACCAACTATGGCTACACCTTC; CDR3aa: CASIRSRDFTNYGYTF
d_gene: NA; abundance: once; v_gene: TRBV5-4; j_gene: TRBJ2-3; len: 15; CDR3nt: TGTGCCAGCAGCTTGGATCTAGACAGCACAGATACGCAGTATTTT; CDR3aa: CASSLDLDSTDTQYF
d_gene: TRBD1; abundance: few; v_gene: TRBV2; j_gene: TRBJ1-5; len: 17; CDR3nt: TGTGCCAGCAGTGAAGAGGGACAGGTTTATAGCAATCAGCCCCAGCATTTT; CDR3aa: CASSEEGQVYSNQPQHF
d_gene: NA; abundance: NA; v_gene: TRBV7-2; j_gene: TRBJ2-1; len: 16; CDR3nt: TGTGCCAGCAGCCCCATGGAGGGAATACGTTACAATGAGCAGTTCTTC; CDR3aa: CASSPMEGIRYNEQFF
d_gene: NA; abundance: NA; v_gene: TRBV19; j_gene: TRBJ2-7; len: 16; CDR3nt: TGTGCCAGTAGTCTAACCCTACAGGTCCCATGGGTGGAGCAGTACTTC; CDR3aa: CASSLTLQVPWVEQYF
d_gene: TRBD1; abundance: NA; v_gene: TRBV10-3; j_gene: TRBJ2-5; len: 13; CDR3nt: TGTGCCATCAGGGGACAGTTCGCGGAGACCCAGTACTTC; CDR3aa: CAIRGQFAETQYF